This passage covers 3 T cell receptor beta chains from one sample sequenced in a study of Tregs in tolerant kidney transplant recipients. Profiling relied on immunoSEQ multiplex PCR, and the TCRdb table lists in-frame clones only, not all of them. The table records about 94,000 clones, approximately 93% of them present only once. This specimen was CD4+ T cells from blood, taken before the transplant. These receptors were collected from a human donor who received a combined kidney and bone marrow transplant.

J is TRBJ2-7 and V is TRBV7-9; D call uncertain. Germline CDR1 reads SEHNR; CDR2 reads FQNEAQ (reference sequence). The CDR3 has 14 residues. V was pared by 2 bases and J by 0 bases, with 8 bases between. The CDR3 loop reads CASSLLSSSYEQYF. The DNA of the CDR3 is TGTGCCAGCAGCTTATTGAGCTCCTCCTACGAGCAGTACTTC.

V and J are TRBV5-1 and TRBJ2-3, with TRBD1 identical over 10 bases. The V segment lost 2 bases and the J segment 4 bases; nucleotides outside the gene matches: 4. This CDR3 comprises 15 residues. Per germline, CDR1 SGHRS and CDR2 YFSETQ. DNA of the CDR3: TGCGCCAGCAGCTTAGGGACAGGGGCTTCAGATACGCAGTATTTT. Its translation is CASSLGTGASDTQYF.

The chain is built from TRBV14 and TRBJ1-3, with D perhaps matching TRBD1 (6 bases). Germline CDR1 is SGHDN and CDR2 is FVKESK. V was trimmed by 1 base and J by 0 bases, leaving 13 bases between them. This CDR3 is 17 amino acids long. The CDR3 nucleotides are TGTGCCAGCAGCCAAGCTTGGGGGCGAAGCTCTGGAAACACCATATATTTT. Amino acid sequence: CASSQAWGRSSGNTIYF. The full variable domain, completed using reference TRBV14 and TRBJ1-3, is EAGVTQFPSHSVIEKGQTVTLRCDPISGHDNLYWYRRVMGKEIKFLLHFVKESKQDESGMPNNRFLAERTGGTYSTLKVQPAELEDSGVYFCASSQAWGRSSGNTIYFGEGSWLTVV.